This T cell receptor (beta chain) originates from a study of T cells after yellow fever vaccination. This clonotype turned up a few times. Its cognate antigen is unknown. Looked up from germline, CDR1 is SGHTA and CDR2 is FQGTGA. Deletions cut 3 bases from V and 3 bases from J, with 16 bases between. The CDR3 extends over 16 amino acids. Conversion of TCR transcripts into cDNA relied on 5'RACE template switching, which added a universal primer site and UMIs. Using its own MiXCR run on the 5' RACE reads, TCRdb lists one record per CDR3 protein. Among 150,000 to 200,000 distinct CDR3 sequences listed, approximately 11% were seen once. Findings and limits, study-wide: Re-detected after boosting: most primary clones, 96% of CD4 and under 90% of CD8.

The chain carries TRBV7-3 and TRBJ2-3; D is possibly TRBD2 (6 bases). This specimen was CD8+ T cells sorted from PBMCs, taken 15 days after the yellow fever booster vaccination. This sequence was found in a man aged 18 to 30 who received the YFV17D yellow fever vaccine. In DNA form, the CDR3 reads TGTGCCAGCAGCTTCGCGGTTAGCGGCCTTACAGATACGCAGTATTTT. Translating it yields CASSFAVSGLTDTQYF.